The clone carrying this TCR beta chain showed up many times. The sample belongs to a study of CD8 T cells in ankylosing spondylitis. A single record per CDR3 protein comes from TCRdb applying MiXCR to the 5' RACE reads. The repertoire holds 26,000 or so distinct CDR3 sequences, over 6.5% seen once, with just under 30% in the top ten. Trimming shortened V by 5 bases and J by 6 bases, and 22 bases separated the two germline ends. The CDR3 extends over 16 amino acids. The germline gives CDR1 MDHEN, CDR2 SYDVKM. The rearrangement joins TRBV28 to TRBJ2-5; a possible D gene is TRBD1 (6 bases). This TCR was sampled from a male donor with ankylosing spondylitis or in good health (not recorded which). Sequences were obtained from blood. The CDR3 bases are TGTGCCAGCAGTAAATTGCCGGGACAATCATTGAAGACCCAGTACTTC. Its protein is CASSKLPGQSLKTQYF.